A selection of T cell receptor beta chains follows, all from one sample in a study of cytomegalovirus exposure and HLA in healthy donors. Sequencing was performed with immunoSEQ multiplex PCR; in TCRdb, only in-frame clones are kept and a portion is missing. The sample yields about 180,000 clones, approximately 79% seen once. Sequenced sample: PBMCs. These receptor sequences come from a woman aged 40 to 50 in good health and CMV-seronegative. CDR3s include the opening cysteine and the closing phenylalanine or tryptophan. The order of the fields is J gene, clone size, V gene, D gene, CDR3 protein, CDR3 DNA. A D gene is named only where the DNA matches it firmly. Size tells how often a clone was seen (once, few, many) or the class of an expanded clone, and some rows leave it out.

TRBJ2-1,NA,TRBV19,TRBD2,CASRAGTSSYNEQFF,TGTGCCAGTAGGGCCGGGACTAGCTCCTACAATGAGCAGTTCTTC
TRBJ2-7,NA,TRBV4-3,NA,CASSQTTTGYEQYF,TGCGCCAGCAGCCAAACGACGACAGGCTACGAGCAGTACTTC
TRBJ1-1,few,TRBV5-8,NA,CASSLGITVPEAFF,TGTGCCAGCAGCTTGGGAATAACTGTCCCTGAAGCTTTCTTT
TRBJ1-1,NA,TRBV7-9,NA,CASSLYQGLGLNTEAFF,TGTGCCAGCAGCTTATATCAGGGATTAGGCCTGAACACTGAAGCTTTCTTT
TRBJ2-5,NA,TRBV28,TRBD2,CASRPTSGRRPGAQYF,TGTGCCAGCAGACCGACTAGCGGGAGGCGTCCAGGGGCCCAGTACTTC
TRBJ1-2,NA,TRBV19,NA,CASRHGGNSYGYTF,TGTGCCAGTAGACATGGCGGGAACTCCTATGGCTACACCTTC
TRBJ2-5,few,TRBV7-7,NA,CASSLGGAGGQETQYF,TGTGCTAGCAGCTTAGGCGGGGCAGGGGGCCAAGAGACCCAGTACTTC
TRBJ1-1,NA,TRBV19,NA,CATEDNYPNTEAFF,TGTGCCACCGAGGACAACTACCCGAACACTGAAGCTTTCTTT
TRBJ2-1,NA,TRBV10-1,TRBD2,CASRPGTSVRNEQFF,TGCGCCAGCAGGCCGGGGACTAGCGTTCGCAATGAGCAGTTCTTC
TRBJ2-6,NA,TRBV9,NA,CASSAGLSSGANVLTF,TGTGCCAGCAGCGCGGGACTTAGCTCTGGGGCCAACGTCCTGACTTTC
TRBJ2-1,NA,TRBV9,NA,CASSSWHGKVYNEQFF,TGTGCCAGCAGCTCCTGGCACGGGAAAGTCTACAATGAGCAGTTCTTC
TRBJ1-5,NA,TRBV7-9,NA,CASSSEGNQPQHF,TGTGCCAGCAGCTCCGAGGGAAATCAGCCCCAGCATTTT
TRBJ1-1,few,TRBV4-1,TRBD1,CASSQGQGAPEAFF,TGCGCCAGCAGCCAGGGACAGGGGGCCCCTGAAGCTTTCTTT
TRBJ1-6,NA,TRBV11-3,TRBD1,CASKLGTGTNSPLHF,TGTGCCAGCAAACTAGGGACAGGGACTAATTCACCCCTCCACTTT
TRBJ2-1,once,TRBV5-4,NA,CASSLASLYNEQFF,TGTGCCAGCAGCTTGGCTAGCCTTTACAATGAGCAGTTCTTC
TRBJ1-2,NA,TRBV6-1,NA,CASSRTRTRHHGYTF,TGTGCCAGCAGCCGTACACGGACTCGTCATCATGGCTACACCTTC
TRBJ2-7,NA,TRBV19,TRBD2,CASSTGLAGGSGPYEQYF,TGTGCCAGTAGTACGGGACTAGCGGGAGGATCGGGTCCCTACGAGCAGTACTTC
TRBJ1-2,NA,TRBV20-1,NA,CSASHRTGYTF,TGCAGTGCTAGTCACAGGACAGGCTACACCTTC
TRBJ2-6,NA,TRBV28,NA,CASSLFPLNSGANVLTF,TGTGCCAGCAGTTTATTCCCCCTAAACTCTGGGGCCAACGTCCTGACTTTC
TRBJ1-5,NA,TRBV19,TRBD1,CASSTTGPNQPQHF,TGTGCCAGTAGTACGACAGGGCCGAATCAGCCCCAGCATTTT
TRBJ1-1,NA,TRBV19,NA,CASSDVGGTEAFF,TGTGCCAGTAGCGACGTCGGGGGAACTGAAGCTTTCTTT
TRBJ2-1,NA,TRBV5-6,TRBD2,CASSTGLAEQSYNEQFF,TGTGCCAGCAGCACAGGACTAGCGGAACAATCCTACAATGAGCAGTTCTTC
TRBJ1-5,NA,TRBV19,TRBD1,CASSIATGGDPQHF,TGTGCCAGTAGTATCGCCACAGGGGGAGACCCCCAGCATTTT
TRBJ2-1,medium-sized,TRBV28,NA,CASSPPGDEQFF,TGTGCCAGCAGCCCTCCCGGGGATGAGCAGTTCTTC
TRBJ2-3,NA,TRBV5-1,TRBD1,CASSPLGGPTDTQYF,TGCGCCAGCAGCCCATTAGGGGGCCCCACAGATACGCAGTATTTT
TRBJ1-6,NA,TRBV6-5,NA,CASSYSKPVSPLHF,TGTGCCAGCAGTTACTCGAAACCGGTGTCACCCCTCCACTTT
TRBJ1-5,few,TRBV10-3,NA,CAINYDSNQPQHF,TGTGCCATCAACTACGACAGCAATCAGCCCCAGCATTTT
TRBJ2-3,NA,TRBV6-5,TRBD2,CAAQRSGKGADTQYF,TGTGCCGCACAGCGAAGCGGGAAAGGCGCAGATACGCAGTATTTT
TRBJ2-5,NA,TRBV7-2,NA,CASSQGGVQVETQYF,TGTGCCAGCAGCCAAGGGGGGGTTCAGGTGGAGACCCAGTACTTC
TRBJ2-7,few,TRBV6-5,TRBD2,CASSSYPSGGYEQYF,TGTGCCAGCAGCTCATACCCTAGCGGGGGCTACGAGCAGTACTTC
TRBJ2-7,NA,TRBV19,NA,CASSIVAASYEQYF,TGTGCCAGTAGTATAGTCGCGGCCTCCTACGAGCAGTACTTC
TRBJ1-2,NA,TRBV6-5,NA,CASSVRGVANYGYTF,TGTGCCAGCAGTGTCCGGGGAGTCGCTAACTATGGCTACACCTTC
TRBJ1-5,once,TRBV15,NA,CATSRDQLGATRQPQHF,TGTGCCACCAGCAGAGATCAACTGGGGGCGACACGACAGCCCCAGCATTTT
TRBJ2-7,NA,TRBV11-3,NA,CASSPGTAVYEQYF,TGTGCCAGCAGCCCCGGGACTGCAGTCTACGAGCAGTACTTC
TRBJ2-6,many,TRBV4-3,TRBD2,CASSHALTSGLSSGANVLTF,TGCGCCAGCAGCCATGCCCTGACTAGCGGCCTTAGCTCTGGGGCCAACGTCCTGACTTTC
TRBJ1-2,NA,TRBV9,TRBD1,CASSVERGPYGYTF,TGTGCCAGCAGCGTAGAGAGGGGGCCCTATGGCTACACCTTC
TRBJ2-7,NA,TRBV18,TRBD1,CASSLGQGNYEQYF,TGTGCCAGCTCACTGGGACAGGGGAACTACGAGCAGTACTTC
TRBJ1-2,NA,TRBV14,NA,CASSQETGNYGYTF,TGTGCCAGCAGCCAAGAAACGGGGAACTATGGCTACACCTTC
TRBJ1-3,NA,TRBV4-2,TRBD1,CASSQAGQGRAPGNTIYF,TGTGCCAGCAGCCAAGCGGGACAGGGAAGGGCTCCTGGAAACACCATATATTTT
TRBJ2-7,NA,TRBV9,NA,CASSEAMGQAYEQYF,TGTGCCAGCAGCGAAGCCATGGGACAAGCCTACGAGCAGTACTTC
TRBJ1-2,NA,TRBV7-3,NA,CASGLRFNYGYTF,TGTGCCAGCGGCCTCAGGTTTAACTATGGCTACACCTTC
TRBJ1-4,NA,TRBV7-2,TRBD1,CASSLDRTGAGEKLFF,TGTGCCAGCAGCTTAGACCGGACAGGGGCAGGGGAAAAACTGTTTTTT
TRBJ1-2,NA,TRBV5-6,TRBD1,CASSLVGQGDYGYTF,TGTGCCAGCAGCTTGGTTGGGCAGGGGGACTATGGCTACACCTTC
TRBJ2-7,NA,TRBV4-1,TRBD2,CASSPTSGNSYEQYF,TGCGCCAGCAGCCCCACAAGCGGGAACTCCTACGAGCAGTACTTC
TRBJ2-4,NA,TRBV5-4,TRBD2,CASSLERGAKNIQYF,TGTGCCAGCAGCTTGGAGCGGGGGGCCAAAAACATTCAGTACTTC
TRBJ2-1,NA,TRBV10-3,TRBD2,CATQTTAAGGPGNEQFF,TGTGCCACCCAGACGACGGCAGCGGGAGGGCCGGGGAATGAGCAGTTCTTC